Listed below are T cell receptor beta chains from one sample, sequenced in a study of blood T cell repertoires in COVID-19. Sequencing was performed with immunoSEQ multiplex PCR; in TCRdb, only in-frame clones are kept and a portion is missing. The table has 130,000 or so clones, 86% seen once; the top ten hold 8.2%. Sequenced: peripheral blood. The source of these receptors is a woman between 55 and 75 years old with acute or convalescent COVID-19. CDR3s include the opening cysteine and the closing phenylalanine or tryptophan. D genes are given only for firm matches. Not all rows give a size; the values are once, few, many and, for expanded clones, a class.

v_call	d_call	clone_size	j_call	cdr3_nt	cdr3_aa
TRBV5-6	NA	NA	TRBJ1-6	TGTGCCAGCAGCTTGACAGGCTCCTATAATTCACCCCTCCACTTT	CASSLTGSYNSPLHF
TRBV6-5	TRBD2	NA	TRBJ2-2	TGTGCCAGCAGTTACCGGGGGGGTTCGAACACCGGGGAGCTGTTTTTT	CASSYRGGSNTGELFF
TRBV6-5	TRBD1	NA	TRBJ1-1	TGTGCCAGCAGTTCCCGGGACAGCCTTATTAGGGCTTTCTTT	CASSSRDSLIRAFF
TRBV20-1	NA	NA	TRBJ2-3	TGCAGTGCTAGTGCAGGGTCAGATACGCAGTATTTT	CSASAGSDTQYF
TRBV24-1	TRBD1	NA	TRBJ2-3	TGTGCCACCAGTGATCCCGGGACAGGGGGTACAGATACGCAGTATTTT	CATSDPGTGGTDTQYF
TRBV2	TRBD2	NA	TRBJ2-1	TGTGCCTGGGGCACCGGGAGGGATGAGCAGTTCTTC	CAWGTGRDEQFF
TRBV7-9	TRBD1	many	TRBJ1-2	TGTGCCAGCAGCTCGGACAGGAACCTCTATGGCTACACCTTC	CASSSDRNLYGYTF
TRBV19	NA	NA	TRBJ1-1	TGTGCCAGTAGTATAGTGTCAGGGGACGGGCCCATGAACACTGAAGCTTTCTTT	CASSIVSGDGPMNTEAFF
TRBV15	NA	NA	TRBJ2-7	TGTGCCACCAGCAGAGACGCAGCCGAGCGGTACTTC	CATSRDAAERYF
TRBV7-9	TRBD1	NA	TRBJ1-1	TGTGCCAGCAGCCCGCTACAGGGGTTGAACACTGAAGCTTTCTTT	CASSPLQGLNTEAFF
TRBV27	TRBD2	NA	TRBJ2-7	TGTGCCAGCAGGAGGCAGCGGGGGGCCTACGAGCAGTACTTC	CASRRQRGAYEQYF
TRBV18	TRBD1	NA	TRBJ2-1	TGTGCCAGCTCACTTGACAGGGGGCAGTTCTTC	CASSLDRGQFF
TRBV6-2/TRBV6-3	TRBD2	NA	TRBJ2-3	TGTGCCAGCAGTAGGACTAGCCCTCTATCCACAGATACGCAGTATTTT	CASSRTSPLSTDTQYF
TRBV20-1	TRBD1	NA	TRBJ1-2	TGCAGCGTAGGGACAGGACCTAGCTACACCTTC	CSVGTGPSYTF
TRBV30	TRBD2	NA	TRBJ2-3	TGTGCCTGGAGCTCCGGGACTAGCGCAGATACGCAGTATTTT	CAWSSGTSADTQYF
TRBV25-1	NA	NA	TRBJ1-6	TGTGCCAGCAGTGAAACCCGAGGGTGGGGAGGTTCACCCCTCCACTTT	CASSETRGWGGSPLHF
TRBV9	TRBD2	few	TRBJ2-1	TGTGCCAGCAGCGTAACGGGACTAGGGTACAATGAGCAGTTCTTC	CASSVTGLGYNEQFF
TRBV7-9	NA	NA	TRBJ1-1	TGTGCCAGCAGCCAGACGGAGGTTTACGCTGAAGCTTTCTTT	CASSQTEVYAEAFF
TRBV19	NA	NA	TRBJ1-5	TGTGCCAGTAGTCGACGCCGCGGAGACAATCAGCCCCAGCATTTT	CASSRRRGDNQPQHF
TRBV10-3	NA	NA	TRBJ1-1	TGTGCCATCAGTGCCGCAACAGGGACGAACACTGAAGCTTTCTTT	CAISAATGTNTEAFF
TRBV3-1/TRBV3-2	TRBD2	NA	TRBJ2-5	TGTGCCAGCAGCCAAGAGAACGGGGGGGCCGCGGAGACCCAGTACTTC	CASSQENGGAAETQYF
TRBV6-5	TRBD1	NA	TRBJ2-7	TGTGCCAGCAGACGGACAGGGGGGACCTACGAGCAGTACTTC	CASRRTGGTYEQYF
TRBV7-8	TRBD2	NA	TRBJ2-7	TGTGCCAGCTTCCGAGAGCCGGGAGGCGAGCAGTACTTC	CASFREPGGEQYF
TRBV2	TRBD2	NA	TRBJ2-1	TGTGCCAGCAGTGACACAGCGGGGGGACTGTACAATGAGCAGTTCTTC	CASSDTAGGLYNEQFF
TRBV20-1	NA	NA	TRBJ2-7	TGCAGTGCTACGGACACCTACGAGCAGTACTTC	CSATDTYEQYF
TRBV11-2	NA	NA	TRBJ1-1	TGTGCCAGCAGCTTCCCCGGGTTTGAAGCTTTCTTT	CASSFPGFEAFF
TRBV19	NA	many	TRBJ2-2	TGTGCCAGTAGTATCCTTGGGGCGGCGAACACCGGGGAGCTGTTTTTT	CASSILGAANTGELFF
TRBV28	TRBD1	NA	TRBJ2-7	TGTGCCAGCAGTTTAAGGTTCGGACAGGGGGCCGACGAGCAGTACTTC	CASSLRFGQGADEQYF
TRBV7-2	NA	NA	TRBJ2-3	TGTGCCAGCAGCTCACTGACGGGGAGGACAGATACGCAGTATTTT	CASSSLTGRTDTQYF
TRBV5-6	TRBD2	NA	TRBJ2-7	TGTGCCAGCAGCCACAGCGGGGGGGCATACGAGCAGTACTTC	CASSHSGGAYEQYF
TRBV6-5	TRBD1	NA	TRBJ1-6	TGTGCCAGCAGGCCACCGGGACAGAGTAATTCACCCCTCCACTTT	CASRPPGQSNSPLHF
TRBV28	TRBD1	NA	TRBJ2-5	TGTGCCAGCAGTTTTGAAGGGGGCCTTACCCAAGAGACCCAGTACTTC	CASSFEGGLTQETQYF
TRBV14	NA	NA	TRBJ2-7	TGTGCCAGCAGCCTCGGACTGGCCGCGGGCGAGCAGTACTTC	CASSLGLAAGEQYF
TRBV12-3/TRBV12-4	NA	NA	TRBJ1-1	TGTGCCAGCAGTCCTCGGACAGTCACTGAAGCTTTCTTT	CASSPRTVTEAFF
TRBV5-4	NA	NA	TRBJ1-6	TGTGCCAGCAGCGGGGGCAGGGGAAATTCACCCCTCCACTTT	CASSGGRGNSPLHF
TRBV28	TRBD2	NA	TRBJ2-2	TGTGCCAGCAAACGGGGGGATCGGGGCGGGGAGCTGTTTTTT	CASKRGDRGGELFF
TRBV10-3	TRBD2	NA	TRBJ2-5	TGTGCCATCCGGACTAGCGGGGGACAAGAGACCCAGTACTTC	CAIRTSGGQETQYF
TRBV11-2	TRBD1	NA	TRBJ2-7	TGTGCCAGCATCCGGTCCCAGGGGGTCCCCTACGAGCAGTACTTC	CASIRSQGVPYEQYF
TRBV9	NA	NA	TRBJ1-3	TGTGCCAGCGGAGGAAGTAGCTCTGGAAACACCATATATTTT	CASGGSSSGNTIYF
TRBV18	TRBD1	NA	TRBJ1-1	TGTGCCAGCTCATCGGACAGGGCAACTGAAGCTTTCTTT	CASSSDRATEAFF
TRBV5-4	TRBD1	NA	TRBJ2-5	TGTGCCAGCAGCTTGGACAGGGGGAAAGAGACCCAGTACTTC	CASSLDRGKETQYF
TRBV6-5	NA	NA	TRBJ2-7	TGTGCCAGCAGCCGCCCGGGACACCCCTACGAGCAGTACTTC	CASSRPGHPYEQYF
TRBV5-1	TRBD2	NA	TRBJ2-4	TGCGCCAGCAGCTTGTTTAGCGGGGGGGCTTCCAAAAACATTCAGTACTTC	CASSLFSGGASKNIQYF
TRBV7-9	NA	NA	TRBJ2-7	TGTGCCAGCAGCTACGGTGGCTCCTACGAGCAGTACTTC	CASSYGGSYEQYF
TRBV5-1	TRBD1	NA	TRBJ1-2	TGCGCCAGCAGCCCAGGACAGGCACTCACCTTC	CASSPGQALTF
TRBV5-6	NA	once	TRBJ2-6	TGTGCCAGCAGCTTGAGGCAATGGGCTACTTCTGGGGCCAACGTCCTGACTTTC	CASSLRQWATSGANVLTF
TRBV6-5	TRBD1	NA	TRBJ1-1	TGTGCCACCACCGGGACAGGGAACACTGAAGCTTTCTTT	CATTGTGNTEAFF
TRBV23-1	TRBD1	once	TRBJ2-2	TGCGCCAGCAGTCAACAGGACAGGGGGCGCATCACCGGGGAGCTGTTTTTT	CASSQQDRGRITGELFF
TRBV24-1	NA	NA	TRBJ1-6	TGTGCCACCAGAGAAAGGGAGAATTCACCCCTCCACTTT	CATRERENSPLHF